The entry below gives a single T cell receptor (beta chain) sequence along with its context. Its antigen remains unidentified. This sample was taken from a study of a mutant IDH1 vaccine in newly diagnosed glioma. About the research overall: Patients were started on vaccination 4-6 weeks after radiotherapy alone, or with temozolomide cycles. Every participant had undergone radiotherapy, temozolomide, or both before, and most underwent both.

Time point described: week 35, safety follow-up. Doses comprised 300 ug of mutant IDH1 20-mer peptide each, plus topical imiquimod. Patients underwent eight vaccinations, which took place in weeks 1, 3, 5, 7, 11, 15, 19 and 23. Clones were sequenced by immunoSEQ multiplex PCR, and TCRdb holds only the in-frame ones, with some missing. This sample has 35,000 to 55,000 clones, with 80% to 85% found just once. In germline, CDR1 is LGHNA, CDR2 YNFKEQ. The CDR3 is 15 residues long. V lost 6 bases, J lost 7 bases, and 8 bases stayed unmatched. The rearrangement links TRBV4-2 to TRBJ1-4; 10 bases are shared with TRBD1. The receptor was derived from a woman in her thirties or forties with glioma. Some clones in this sample may be carry-over from other donors' samples. The source was PBMCs, collected from a glioma patient whose treatment included an IDH1 peptide vaccine. CDR3 nucleotides: TGTGCCAGCAGTACGAGGGGACAGGGGAGTGAAAAACTGTTTTTT. Translating gives CASSTRGQGSEKLFF.